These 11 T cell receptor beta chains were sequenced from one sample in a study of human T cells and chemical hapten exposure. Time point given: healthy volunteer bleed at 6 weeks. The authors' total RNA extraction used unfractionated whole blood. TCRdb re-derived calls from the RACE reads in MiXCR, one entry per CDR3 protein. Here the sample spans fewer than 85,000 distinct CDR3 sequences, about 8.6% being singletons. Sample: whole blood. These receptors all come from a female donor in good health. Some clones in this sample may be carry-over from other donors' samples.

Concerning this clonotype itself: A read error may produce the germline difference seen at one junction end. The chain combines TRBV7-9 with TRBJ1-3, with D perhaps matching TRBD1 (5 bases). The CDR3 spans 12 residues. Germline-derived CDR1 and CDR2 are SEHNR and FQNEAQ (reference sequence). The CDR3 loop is CASSSLAVFEGF. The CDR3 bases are TGTGCCAGCAGCTCCCTTGCCGTTTTTGAGGGGTTT. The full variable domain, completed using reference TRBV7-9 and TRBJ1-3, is DTGVSQNPRHKITKRGQNVTFRCDPISEHNRLYWYRQTLGQGPEFLTYFQNEAQLEKSRLLSDRFSAERPKGSFSTLEIQRTEQGDSAMYLCASSSLAVFEGFGEGSWLTVV.

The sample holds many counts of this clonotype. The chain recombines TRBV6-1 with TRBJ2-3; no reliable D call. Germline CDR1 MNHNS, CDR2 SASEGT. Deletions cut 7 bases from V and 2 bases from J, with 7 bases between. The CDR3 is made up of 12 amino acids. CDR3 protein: CASTSYTDTQYF. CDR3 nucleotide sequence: TGTGCCAGCACCAGTTACACAGATACGCAGTATTTT.

The CDR3 DNA is TGTGCCAGCAGGGGCGCAGGGGACAATCAGCCCCAGCATTTT. This codes for CASRGAGDNQPQHF. V gene TRBV12-3 or TRBV12-4 combines with J gene TRBJ1-5; D is possibly TRBD1 (6 bases). V shed 6 bases and J shed 3 bases, with 12 bases lying between them. The CDR3 contains 14 residues.

The CDR3 coding sequence is TGTGCCAGCGAGTCAGATATGGGGGCCAAGTGGGGCACCATATATTTT. Amino acid sequence: CASESDMGAKWGTIYF. The V call is TRBV28, the J call TRBJ1-3; possible D gene TRBD1, 6 bases. The length of the CDR3 is 16 residues. Germline V gene data show CDR1 as MDHEN and CDR2 as SYDVKM. Trimming removed 8 bases from V and 9 bases from J, with 26 bases in between.

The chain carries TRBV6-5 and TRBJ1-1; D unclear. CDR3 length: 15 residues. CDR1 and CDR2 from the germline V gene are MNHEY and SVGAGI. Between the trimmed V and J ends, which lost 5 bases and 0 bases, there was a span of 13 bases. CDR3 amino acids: CASSTNLPMNTEAFF. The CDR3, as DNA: TGTGCCAGCAGTACGAACCTTCCCATGAACACTGAAGCTTTCTTT.

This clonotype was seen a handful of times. The CDR3 sequence is CASMEGSSYNSPLHF. The DNA of the CDR3 is TGTGCCAGCATGGAGGGGAGCTCCTATAATTCACCCCTCCACTTT. V is TRBV5-5 and J is TRBJ1-6; D may be TRBD1 (5 bases). The CDR3 covers 15 residues. The germline V and J ends were trimmed by 6 bases and 0 bases, with 10 bases remaining between them. The germline gives CDR1 SGHKS, CDR2 YYEKEE (reference sequence).

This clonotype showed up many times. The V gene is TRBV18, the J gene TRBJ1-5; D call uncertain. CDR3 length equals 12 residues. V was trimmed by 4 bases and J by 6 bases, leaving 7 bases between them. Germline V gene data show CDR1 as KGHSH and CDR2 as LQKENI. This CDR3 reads CASSQMGQPQHF. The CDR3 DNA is TGTGCCAGCTCACAGATGGGTCAGCCCCAGCATTTT.

The chain's CDR3 is CASSRRQTNQPQHF. The CDR3 nucleotides are TGTGCCAGCAGTCGACGACAGACCAATCAGCCCCAGCATTTT. The J gene is TRBJ1-5, the V gene TRBV6-2 or TRBV6-3, with D possibly being TRBD1 (5 bases). The germline CDR1 and CDR2 sequences are MNHEY and SVGEGT. Trimming removed 5 bases from V and 3 bases from J, with 11 bases in between. This CDR3 has 14 amino acids.

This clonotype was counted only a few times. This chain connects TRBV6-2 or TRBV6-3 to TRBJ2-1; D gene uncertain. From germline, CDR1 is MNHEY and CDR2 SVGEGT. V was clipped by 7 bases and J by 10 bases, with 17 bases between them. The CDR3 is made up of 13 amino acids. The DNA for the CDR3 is TGTGCCAGCACAAATTGGGCGGTCGGGGAGCAGTTCTTC. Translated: CASTNWAVGEQFF.

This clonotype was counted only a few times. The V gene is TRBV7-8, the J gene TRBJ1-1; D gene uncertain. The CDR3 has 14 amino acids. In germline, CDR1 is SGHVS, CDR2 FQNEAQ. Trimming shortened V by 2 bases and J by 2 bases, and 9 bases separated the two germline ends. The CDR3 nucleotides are TGTGCCAGCAGCTTACGGGCCGGAAACACTGAAGCTTTCTTT. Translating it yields CASSLRAGNTEAFF.

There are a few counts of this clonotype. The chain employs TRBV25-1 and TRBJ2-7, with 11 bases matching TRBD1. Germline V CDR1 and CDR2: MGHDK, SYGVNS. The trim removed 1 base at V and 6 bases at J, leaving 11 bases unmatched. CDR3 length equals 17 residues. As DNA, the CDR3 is TGTGCCAGCAGTGAATCCTTAATTGGACAGGGGGCCATCGAGCAGTACTTC. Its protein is CASSESLIGQGAIEQYF.